Below are 5 T cell receptor beta chains sequenced from a single sample in a study of monozygotic twins with inflammatory bowel disease. Each CDR3 protein gets one entry in TCRdb, which reprocessed the 5' RACE reads and gives no DNA. This repertoire includes 310,000 or so distinct CDR3 sequences. Specimen: blood. The receptors originated from a human donor with ulcerative colitis or Crohn's disease, or a healthy co-twin of an affected twin (not recorded which).

J is TRBJ2-1 and V is TRBV3-1; TCRdb gives TRBD2 as the D gene, but with no DNA this cannot be confirmed. This CDR3 comprises 15 residues. Germline CDR1 is LGHDT and CDR2 is YNNKEL (reference sequence). Here the CDR3 reads CASSQGSASHNEQFF.

The CDR3 is CASSAADNPYEQYF. This chain uses TRBV5-1 with TRBJ2-7; TCRdb lists TRBD1, though no DNA is available to test this call. This CDR3 is built from 14 residues. Germline assignment: CDR1 SGHRS and CDR2 YFSETQ. Based on the CDR3 plus reference TRBV5-1 and TRBJ2-7, the full variable domain is KAGVTQTPRYLIKTRGQQVTLSCSPISGHRSVSWYQQTPGQGLQFLFEYFSETQRNKGNFPGRFSGRQFSNSRSEMNVSTLELGDSALYLCASSAADNPYEQYFGPGTRLTVT.

This rearrangement joins TRBV12-3 or TRBV12-4 to TRBJ2-5. There are 13 residues in the CDR3. The CDR3 is CASSLESRETQYF.

The V and J genes are TRBV15 and TRBJ2-3; TCRdb calls TRBD1, which cannot be checked without DNA. This CDR3 is built from 23 residues. From germline, CDR1 is LNHNV and CDR2 YYDKDF (reference sequence). The CDR3: CATSRDGWGYGGPTSTSTDTQYF. Using reference TRBV15 and TRBJ2-3 for the parts outside the CDR3, the full variable domain is DAMVIQNPRYQVTQFGKPVTLSCSQTLNHNVMYWYQQKSSQAPKLLFHYYDKDFNNEADTPDNFQSRRPNTSFCFLDIRSPGLGDTAMYLCATSRDGWGYGGPTSTSTDTQYFGPGTRLTVL.

The chain has TRBV5-1 and TRBJ2-5. Per germline, CDR1 SGHRS and CDR2 YFSETQ. The CDR3 extends over 15 amino acids. The CDR3 region is CASSLGGASGKTQYF.